This T cell receptor beta chain was obtained from a study of tumor and adjacent non-tumor tissue in lung cancer. Study as a whole: Histology: about a dozen adenocarcinoma, a couple of squamous cell carcinoma, 1 small cell lung cancer.

Study-wide findings and caveats: Tumor repertoires had a smaller top 100 clone share than normal lung. Compared with tumor, normal lung showed significantly lower TCR diversity. Shorter survival was associated with higher TCR diversity in tumors.

About this clonotype: The target antigen is unknown. At one of its ends the junction is not consistent with the germline gene, which may arise from a read error.

No cell sorting was done before RNA was extracted from the tissue. A modified ARM-PCR protocol with three rounds of nested PCR amplified TCRbeta. TCRdb re-analysed the multiplex PCR reads in MiXCR, keeping a single row per CDR3 protein. This sample has around 66,000 distinct CDR3 sequences; 55% to 85% occur once, and the top ten carry roughly 28%. This receptor was identified in a man between 60 and 70 years old with non-small cell lung cancer. What was sequenced was lung tumor tissue.

The CDR3 region has the DNA TGTGCCATCAGTTACAAGGGGGGAGGGAAGCTGTTTTTT. Residues: CAISYKGGGKLFF. The chain is built from TRBV6-5 and TRBJ2-2; a weak D match, TRBD2 (7 bases). CDR1 MNHEY and CDR2 SVGAGI come from the germline V gene. CDR3 length equals 13 residues.